One sample yielded the 29 T cell receptor beta chains listed below, sequenced in a study of neurological immune-mediated disorders. Using its own MiXCR run on the 5' RACE reads, TCRdb lists one record per CDR3 protein. The table lists tens of thousands of distinct CDR3 sequences, 4% to 5.5% of them singletons, with 23% in the top ten. The sequencing sample was made of PBMCs. All receptors derive from a man between 18 and 35 years old in good health.

This clonotype was seen repeatedly, ten times or more. This chain connects TRBV5-1 to TRBJ1-1; 8 bases agree with TRBD1. Germline V gene sequence: CDR1 SGHRS, CDR2 YFSETQ. V shed 1 base and J 1 base; nucleotides not matched to a gene: 12. CDR3 size: 18 residues. The CDR3 sequence: CASSLLQGADQANTEAFF. The CDR3 DNA sequence: TGCGCCAGCAGCTTGCTGCAGGGGGCCGACCAGGCGAACACTGAAGCTTTCTTT. Full variable domain (outside the CDR3, taken from reference TRBV5-1 and TRBJ1-1): KAGVTQTPRYLIKTRGQQVTLSCSPISGHRSVSWYQQTPGQGLQFLFEYFSETQRNKGNFPGRFSGRQFSNSRSEMNVSTLELGDSALYLCASSLLQGADQANTEAFFGQGTRLTVV.

There are many counts of this clonotype. The V gene is TRBV20-1, the J gene TRBJ1-6; 9 nucleotides match TRBD1. J was trimmed by 7 bases and V by 6 bases; bases with no gene match: 10. The CDR3 consists of 15 residues. The germline V gene encodes CDR1 DFQATT and CDR2 SNEGSKA (reference sequence). CDR3: CSAARGTGLNSPLHF. Written as DNA, the CDR3 is TGCAGTGCGGCCCGTGGGACAGGGCTAAATTCACCCCTCCACTTT.

This rearrangement joins TRBV7-9 to TRBJ1-6, with 8 bases identical to TRBD1. Per the germline V gene, CDR1 is SEHNR and CDR2 is FQNEAQ (reference sequence). V shed 4 bases and J 10 bases; nucleotides not matched to a gene: 6. This CDR3 is built from 14 residues. CDR3: CASSSGQGASPLHF. The CDR3 DNA follows: TGTGCCAGCAGCTCAGGACAGGGTGCCTCACCCCTCCACTTT.

This clonotype showed up many times. The CDR3 protein is CASSWGQLGEQYF. CDR3 coding DNA: TGCGCCAGCAGCTGGGGACAGTTAGGCGAGCAGTACTTC. V is TRBV5-1 and J is TRBJ2-7; TRBD1 agrees at 7 bases. The V segment lost 3 bases and the J segment 6 bases; nucleotides outside the gene matches: 6. In germline, CDR1 is SGHRS, CDR2 YFSETQ. The CDR3 contains 13 residues.

This clonotype was seen at least ten times. V usage is TRBV7-9 and J usage is TRBJ1-1; D perhaps matches TRBD1 (5 bases). Trimming pared 7 bases from V and 3 bases from J, leaving 15 bases between. CDR1 is SEHNR and CDR2 is FQNEAQ in the germline V gene (reference sequence). This CDR3 has 14 amino acids. CDR3 DNA sequence: TGTGCCAGCACTTCCGCGGGGCGATACACTGAAGCTTTCTTT. Its protein product is CASTSAGRYTEAFF.

This clonotype was found many times. The chain carries TRBV20-1 and TRBJ2-1; D is possibly TRBD1 (6 bases). The CDR3 extends over 14 amino acids. Germline-derived CDR1 and CDR2 are DFQATT and SNEGSKA (reference sequence). The CDR3 protein is CRLGGGGNNNEQFF. The CDR3, as DNA: TGCAGGCTAGGGGGTGGGGGTAACAACAATGAGCAGTTCTTC.

In its sample, this clonotype was seen many times. V and J are TRBV6-5 and TRBJ2-7; 10 nucleotides agree with TRBD1. V shed 2 bases and J 1 base; nucleotides not matched to a gene: 8. This CDR3 is 17 amino acids long. The germline V gene has CDR1 MNHEY and CDR2 SVGAGI. CDR3 DNA: TGTGCCAGCAGTTACACCATGGGACAGGGGAGGTCCTACGAGCAGTACTTC. Residues: CASSYTMGQGRSYEQYF.

This clonotype was seen repeatedly, ten times or more. The gene calls are TRBV28 and TRBJ1-1; D uncertain. V lost 4 bases to trimming and J lost 0 bases, with 12 bases between them. This CDR3 is built from 15 residues. The germline gives CDR1 MDHEN, CDR2 SYDVKM. The CDR3 sequence is CASSSQPTMNTEAFF. In nucleotides, the CDR3 is TGTGCCAGCAGTTCGCAGCCCACGATGAACACTGAAGCTTTCTTT.

The rearrangement uses TRBV19 and TRBJ1-1, with TRBD1 as a possible D gene (5 bases). The germline V gene encodes CDR1 LNHDA and CDR2 SQIVND (reference sequence). Trimming shortened V by 7 bases and J by 1 base, and 13 bases separated the two germline ends. CDR3 length: 14 residues. The CDR3 DNA reads as TGTGCCAGTAAACTGGGACGTCCGAACACTGAAGCTTTCTTT. Its protein is CASKLGRPNTEAFF.

In this sample, this clonotype turned up many times. This chain links TRBV7-6 with TRBJ2-1; 13 nucleotides align to TRBD2. The J segment lost 8 bases and the V segment lost 4 bases, leaving 11 bases of the junction unmatched. Germline CDR1 SGHVS, CDR2 FNYEAQ. The CDR3 has 17 residues. DNA for the CDR3: TGTGCCAGCAGCTACGGACTAGCGGGGGTTTTAATCCATGAGCAGTTCTTC. It is translated as CASSYGLAGVLIHEQFF.

This clonotype was found many times. This chain connects TRBV11-3 to TRBJ2-1; D gene ambiguous. Germline V gene lookup returns CDR1 SGHNT and CDR2 YENEEA. Trimming took off 4 bases at V and 6 bases at J, with 10 bases between the two ends. The CDR3 loop spans 13 amino acids. The CDR3 here is CASSYGLVNEQFF. Here the CDR3 DNA reads TGTGCCAGCAGCTACGGCCTCGTCAATGAGCAGTTCTTC. The full variable domain, in which reference TRBV11-3 and TRBJ2-1 provide the parts outside the CDR3, is EAGVVQSPRYKIIEKKQPVAFWCNPISGHNTLYWYLQNLGQGPELLIRYENEEAVDDSQLPKDRFSAERLKGVDSTLKIQPAELGDSAVYLCASSYGLVNEQFFGPGTRLTVL.

The table lists this clonotype with many counts. This chain links TRBV5-1 with TRBJ2-7; TRBD1 matches 10 bases. Trimming took 4 bases from V and 6 from J; bases not matched to a gene: 7. CDR1 and CDR2 (germline): SGHRS, YFSETQ. The CDR3 covers 14 residues. The chain's CDR3 is CASSNSGQGLEQYF. DNA for the CDR3: TGCGCCAGCAGCAACTCGGGACAGGGGCTCGAGCAGTACTTC.

This clonotype has a count of ten or more. The rearrangement joins TRBV7-9 to TRBJ2-5; possible D gene TRBD2, 6 bases. The CDR3 sequence is 15 residues long. V gave up 1 base and J gave up 1 base, with 10 bases separating them. CDR1 is SEHNR and CDR2 is FQNEAQ in the germline V gene (reference sequence). The CDR3 region has the DNA TGTGCCAGCAGCTTAGTAATAGCGGTCCAAGAGACCCAGTACTTC. It yields the protein CASSLVIAVQETQYF.

This clonotype was seen at least ten times. The chain has TRBV24-1 and TRBJ2-3, with D perhaps matching TRBD2 (7 bases). The CDR3 extends over 17 amino acids. With 3 bases removed from V and 2 bases from J, the gap between germline ends came to 17 bases. Germline V gives CDR1 KGHDR, CDR2 SFDVKD. The CDR3 loop reads CATSDAGGLAHTDTQYF. DNA for the CDR3: TGTGCCACCAGTGATGCCGGGGGGCTAGCCCACACAGATACGCAGTATTTT.

This clonotype has ten or more counts. The CDR3 DNA is TGCAGTGCCTCGGACCGTAACTCCTACGAGCAGTACTTC. As protein: CSASDRNSYEQYF. This chain connects TRBV20-1 to TRBJ2-7; no definite D call. The CDR3 totals 13 residues. In germline, CDR1 is DFQATT, CDR2 SNEGSKA (reference sequence). V lost 6 bases and J 0 bases, leaving 12 bases between the germline ends.

The sample holds many counts of this clonotype. The V call is TRBV5-1, the J call TRBJ2-7; a possible D gene is TRBD1 (6 bases). The germline V gene has CDR1 SGHRS and CDR2 YFSETQ. The V end was cut by 7 bases, the J end by 6 bases, with 20 bases between. The CDR3 runs to 14 residues. The CDR3 sequence is CASAARDKRVEQYF. In nucleotides, the CDR3 is TGCGCCAGCGCAGCCCGGGACAAACGGGTCGAGCAGTACTTC.

This clonotype was found many times. The chain employs TRBV7-2 and TRBJ2-4, with 9 bases fitting TRBD2. The CDR3 runs 15 residues. CDR1 SGHTA and CDR2 FQGNSA come from the germline V gene. Losses at the gene ends were 2 bases for V and 8 bases for J; bases not matched to a gene: 7. DNA of the CDR3: TGTGCCAGCAGCTTATTAGCGGGGGTGGGGTACATTCAGTACTTC. Protein: CASSLLAGVGYIQYF.

This clonotype was counted many times. The J gene is TRBJ2-1, the V gene TRBV7-2; the D gene is possibly TRBD2 (5 bases). The V gene's germline CDR1 is SGHTA and CDR2 FQGNSA. CDR3 length equals 15 residues. V was trimmed by 1 base and J by 2 bases, leaving 9 bases between them. The DNA of the CDR3 is TGTGCCAGCAGCTTAGAGGGAGCGGCCTACAATGAGCAGTTCTTC. This gives the protein CASSLEGAAYNEQFF.

This clonotype was seen many times. The chain combines TRBV5-1 with TRBJ2-1, with 8 bases fitting TRBD2. V lost 7 bases and J lost 7; bases outside the gene matches: 10. The V gene's germline CDR1 is SGHRS and CDR2 YFSETQ. The CDR3 sequence is 14 residues long. CDR3 amino acids: CASLGGESRNEQFF. As DNA, the CDR3 is TGCGCCAGCCTCGGGGGGGAATCGAGGAATGAGCAGTTCTTC.

At least ten counts were recorded for this clonotype. The chain joins TRBV5-1 to TRBJ2-1, with 9 positions matching TRBD2. J lost 10 bases, V lost 5 bases, and 7 bases had no gene match. The germline V gene encodes CDR1 SGHRS and CDR2 YFSETQ. The CDR3 consists of 13 residues. The CDR3 reads CASRTSGNSEQFF. For the CDR3, the DNA is TGCGCCAGCAGGACTAGCGGAAATTCAGAGCAGTTCTTC.

This clonotype has at least ten counts. The chain carries TRBV7-2 and TRBJ2-5; no definite D call. The CDR3 has 16 amino acids. The ends were cut back, 1 base at V and 0 bases at J, with 12 bases in the middle. Germline V lookup: CDR1 SGHTA, CDR2 FQGNSA. The CDR3 coding sequence is TGTGCCAGCAGCTTAGTGGTGACGGCCTACCAAGAGACCCAGTACTTC. It translates to CASSLVVTAYQETQYF. The entire variable domain, with the rest obtained from reference TRBV7-2 and TRBJ2-5, is as follows: GAGVSQSPSNKVTEKGKDVELRCDPISGHTALYWYRQSLGQGLEFLIYFQGNSAPDKSGLPSDRFSAERTGGSVSTLTIQRTQQEDSAVYLCASSLVVTAYQETQYFGPGTRLLVL.

In its sample, this clonotype was seen many times. The CDR3 loop reads CSVIQETQYF. The CDR3 DNA reads as TGCAGCGTTATACAAGAGACCCAGTACTTC. This rearrangement joins TRBV29-1 to TRBJ2-5, with no clear D. The germline V gene has CDR1 SQVTM and CDR2 ANQGSEA. Trimming pared 5 bases from V and 2 bases from J, leaving 3 bases between. The CDR3 is made up of 10 amino acids.

This clonotype was detected many times. CDR3 protein: CASSLILVRAAGVTEAFF. Written as DNA, the CDR3 is TGTGCCAGCAGCTTGATTTTGGTAAGGGCTGCCGGAGTGACTGAAGCTTTCTTT. This chain links TRBV5-6 with TRBJ1-1; the D is unclear. The V gene lost 1 base and the J gene lost 5 bases, with 24 bases spanning the gap. The germline CDR1 and CDR2 sequences are SGHDT and YYEEEE. The CDR3 is 18 amino acids.

At least ten counts were recorded for this clonotype. The chain uses TRBV10-3 and TRBJ1-3; D is unclear. Trimming took 3 bases from V and 0 from J, leaving 9 bases between them. The germline V gene has CDR1 ENHRY and CDR2 SYGVKD. This CDR3 has 15 amino acids. In nucleotides, the CDR3 is TGTGCCATCAGTGACGGTCTCGGCTCTGGAAACACCATATATTTT. This sequence encodes CAISDGLGSGNTIYF.

This clonotype has ten or more counts. This rearrangement joins TRBV10-3 to TRBJ1-1; 10 nucleotides align to TRBD1. Unmatched junction bases numbered 7, after V lost 6 bases and J lost 3 bases. From germline, CDR1 is ENHRY and CDR2 SYGVKD. The CDR3 extends over 15 amino acids. The CDR3 protein is CAISETTGGYTEAFF. CDR3 sequence (DNA): TGTGCCATCAGCGAAACGACAGGGGGCTACACTGAAGCTTTCTTT.

This clonotype appeared many times. This chain connects TRBV4-2 to TRBJ2-3; the D gene is possibly TRBD1 (7 bases). Germline V gene data show CDR1 as LGHNA and CDR2 as YNFKEQ. The V end was cut by 6 bases, the J end by 5 bases, with 18 bases between. The CDR3 totals 15 residues. DNA for the CDR3: TGTGCCAGCAGTCCCGACAGGGACTGGAGAGATACGCAGTATTTT. Its translation: CASSPDRDWRDTQYF.

This clonotype was found many times. The chain carries TRBV5-1 and TRBJ1-1; a weak D match, TRBD1 (5 bases). V was trimmed by 2 bases and J by 1 base, leaving 6 bases between them. The CDR3 is 13 residues long. Germline values: CDR1 SGHRS, CDR2 YFSETQ. DNA for the CDR3: TGCGCCAGCAGCTTCACAGGGAACACTGAAGCTTTCTTT. As protein: CASSFTGNTEAFF.

Ten or more counts support this clonotype. The chain uses TRBV5-1 and TRBJ1-4; the D gene is possibly TRBD1 (5 bases). CDR3 length: 16 amino acids. The V gene's germline CDR1 is SGHRS and CDR2 YFSETQ. The V end lost 4 bases, the J end lost 1 base, and 14 bases lay between the germline ends. The CDR3 region is CASSGPGRGTNEKLFF. The CDR3 DNA sequence: TGCGCCAGCAGCGGCCCGGGGAGGGGAACTAATGAAAAACTGTTTTTT.

The table lists this clonotype with many counts. The chain has TRBV5-6 and TRBJ2-7; 7 nucleotides match TRBD1. CDR1 and CDR2 from the germline V gene are SGHDT and YYEEEE. This CDR3 region has 15 residues. V was pared by 4 bases and J by 0 bases, with 7 bases of the junction left unmatched. The CDR3 is CASSTRQGFSYEQYF. The CDR3, as DNA: TGTGCCAGCAGCACACGACAGGGCTTCTCCTACGAGCAGTACTTC.